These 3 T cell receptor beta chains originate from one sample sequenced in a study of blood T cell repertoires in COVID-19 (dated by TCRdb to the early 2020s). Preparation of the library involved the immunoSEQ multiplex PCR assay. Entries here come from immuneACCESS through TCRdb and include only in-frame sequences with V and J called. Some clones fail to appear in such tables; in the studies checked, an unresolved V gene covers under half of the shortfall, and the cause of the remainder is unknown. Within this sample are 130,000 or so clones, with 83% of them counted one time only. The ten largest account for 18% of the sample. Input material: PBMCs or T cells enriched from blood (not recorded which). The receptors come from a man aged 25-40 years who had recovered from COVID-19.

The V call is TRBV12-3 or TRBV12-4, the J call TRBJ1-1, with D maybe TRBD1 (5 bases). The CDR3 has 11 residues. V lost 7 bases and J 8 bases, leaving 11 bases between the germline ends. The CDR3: CASTLRGEAFF. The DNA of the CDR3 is TGTGCCAGCACTCTACGGGGGGAAGCTTTCTTT.

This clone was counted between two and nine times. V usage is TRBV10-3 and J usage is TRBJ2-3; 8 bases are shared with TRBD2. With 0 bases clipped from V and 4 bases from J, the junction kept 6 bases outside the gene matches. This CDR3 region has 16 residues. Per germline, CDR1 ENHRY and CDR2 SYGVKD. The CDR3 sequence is CAISESIGGASDTQYF. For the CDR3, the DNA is TGTGCCATCAGTGAGTCGATCGGGGGGGCATCAGATACGCAGTATTTT.

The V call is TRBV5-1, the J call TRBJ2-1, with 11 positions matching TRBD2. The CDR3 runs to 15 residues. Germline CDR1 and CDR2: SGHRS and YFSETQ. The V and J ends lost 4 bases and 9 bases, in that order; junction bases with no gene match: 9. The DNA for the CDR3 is TGCGCCAGCAGCCGGATCCTAGCGGGAGGTAGTGAGCAGTTCTTC. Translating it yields CASSRILAGGSEQFF.